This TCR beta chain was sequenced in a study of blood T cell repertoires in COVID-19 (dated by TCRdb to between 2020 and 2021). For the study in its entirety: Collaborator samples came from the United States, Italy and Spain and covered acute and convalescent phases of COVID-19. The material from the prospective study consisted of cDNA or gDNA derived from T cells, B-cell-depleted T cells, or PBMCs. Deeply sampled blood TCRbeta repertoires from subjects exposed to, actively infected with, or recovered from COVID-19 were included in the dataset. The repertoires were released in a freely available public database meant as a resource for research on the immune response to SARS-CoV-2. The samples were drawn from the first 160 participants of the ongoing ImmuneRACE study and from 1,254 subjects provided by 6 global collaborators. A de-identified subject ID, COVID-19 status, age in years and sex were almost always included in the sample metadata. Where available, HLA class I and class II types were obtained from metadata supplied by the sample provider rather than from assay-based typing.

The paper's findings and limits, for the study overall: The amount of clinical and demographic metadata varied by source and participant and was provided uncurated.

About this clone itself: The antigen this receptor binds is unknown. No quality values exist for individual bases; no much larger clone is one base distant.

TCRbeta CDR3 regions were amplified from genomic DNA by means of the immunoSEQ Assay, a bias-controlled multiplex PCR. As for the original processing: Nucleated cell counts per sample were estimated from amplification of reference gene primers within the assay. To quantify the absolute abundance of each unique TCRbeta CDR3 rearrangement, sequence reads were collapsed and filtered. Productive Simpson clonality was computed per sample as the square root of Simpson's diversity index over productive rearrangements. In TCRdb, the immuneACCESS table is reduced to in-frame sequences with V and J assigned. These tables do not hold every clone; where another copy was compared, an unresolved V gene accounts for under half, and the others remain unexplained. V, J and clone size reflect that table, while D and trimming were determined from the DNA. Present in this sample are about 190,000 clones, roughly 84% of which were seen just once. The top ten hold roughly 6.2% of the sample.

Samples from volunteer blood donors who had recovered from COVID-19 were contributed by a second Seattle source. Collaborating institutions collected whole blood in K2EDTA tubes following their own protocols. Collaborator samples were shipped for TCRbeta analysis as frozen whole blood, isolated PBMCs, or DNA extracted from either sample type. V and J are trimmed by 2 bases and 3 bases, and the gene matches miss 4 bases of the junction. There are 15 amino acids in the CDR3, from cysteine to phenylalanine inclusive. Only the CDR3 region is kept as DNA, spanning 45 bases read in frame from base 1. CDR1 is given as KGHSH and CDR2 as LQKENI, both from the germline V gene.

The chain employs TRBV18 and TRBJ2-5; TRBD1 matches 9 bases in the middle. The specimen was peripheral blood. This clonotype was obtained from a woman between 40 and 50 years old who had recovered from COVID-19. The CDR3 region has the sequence CASSPRGQGEETQYF. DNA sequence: TGTGCCAGCTCACCAAGGGGACAGGGTGAAGAGACCCAGTACTTC.